Each of the 8 T cell receptor beta chains below was sequenced from the same sample in a study of T cell repertoires in cytomegalovirus infection. Using its own MiXCR run on the reads, TCRdb lists one record per CDR3 protein. The repertoire consists of about 740,000 distinct CDR3 sequences, with approximately 34% occurring once and the leading ten covering about 2.8%. Material: PBMCs. The receptors were gathered from a human donor in good health (CMV status not recorded). Some clones in this sample may be carry-over from other donors' samples.

This clonotype was recorded a few times. V and J are TRBV5-5 and TRBJ2-3; 8 positions match TRBD1. The CDR3 contains 17 residues. Germline V gene lookup returns CDR1 SGHKS and CDR2 YYEKEE (reference sequence). V lost 2 bases to trimming and J lost 6 bases; unmatched junction nucleotides: 14. As DNA, the CDR3 is TGTGCCAGCAGCTTAGCCCTCGACAGGGGTACCTTCGATACGCAGTATTTT. It translates to CASSLALDRGTFDTQYF.

The chain is built from TRBV6-2 or TRBV6-3 and TRBJ2-3; D is unclear. Germline V CDR1 and CDR2: MNHEY, SVGEGT. The CDR3 extends over 16 amino acids. Trimming shortened V by 5 bases and J by 2 bases, and 17 bases separated the two germline ends. The CDR3 sequence: CASSPKRPENTDTQYF. The CDR3 bases are TGTGCCAGCAGTCCGAAAAGGCCGGAAAACACAGATACGCAGTATTTT.

Turning to this clonotype: The junction differs from germline at one of its ends, possibly a read error. The chain recombines TRBV5-3 with TRBJ1-1; the D gene is possibly TRBD1 (5 bases). TRBV5-3 is an open reading frame whose function is uncertain. CDR3 length: 14 amino acids. The CDR3 bases are TGTGCCAGCAGCTTGGCAGGGAGGAGCACTGAAGCTTTCTTT. This encodes CASSLAGRSTEAFF.

The chain links TRBV2 to TRBJ2-5; D remains ambiguous. Trimming removed 7 bases from V and 2 bases from J, with 17 bases in between. This CDR3 comprises 15 residues. From germline, CDR1 is SNHLY and CDR2 FYNNEI. The DNA for the CDR3 is TGTGCCAGCAAGTCAGCCGGAGTGGTACAAGAGACCCAGTACTTC. It is translated as CASKSAGVVQETQYF.

This clonotype turned up a few times. The rearrangement uses TRBV28 and TRBJ2-2, with TRBD2 identical over 10 bases. Germline CDR1 reads MDHEN; CDR2 reads SYDVKM. This CDR3 has 15 amino acids. The V and J ends lost 6 bases and 7 bases, in that order; junction bases with no gene match: 8. CDR3 DNA sequence: TGTGCCAGCAGCAAGCGGGAGGGCCTCGTCGGGGAGCTGTTTTTT. Amino acids: CASSKREGLVGELFF.

With respect to this clonotype: The junction and the germline gene differ at one end; a read error may be behind it. The chain's CDR3 is CASIWDRGPYELYF. Here the CDR3 DNA reads TGTGCCAGCATCTGGGACAGGGGGCCCTACGAGCTGTACTTC. The rearrangement joins TRBV28 to TRBJ2-7; 12 nucleotides line up with TRBD1. CDR1 MDHEN and CDR2 SYDVKM come from the germline V gene. CDR3 size: 14 residues.

This clonotype was detected only a few times. The chain links TRBV12-3 or TRBV12-4 to TRBJ1-1; no clear D. The CDR3 is 15 residues long. The V gene lost 2 bases and the J gene lost 0 bases, with 10 bases spanning the gap. CDR3 sequence reads: CASSLSEGLNTEAFF. CDR3 nucleotides: TGTGCCAGCAGTTTATCGGAGGGATTGAACACTGAAGCTTTCTTT.

This clonotype came up a few times. This sequence joins TRBV7-9 and TRBJ2-1; 8 nucleotides align to TRBD2. The CDR3 has 17 amino acids. CDR1 SEHNR and CDR2 FQNEAQ come from the germline V gene (reference sequence). Trimming cost V 6 bases and J 8 bases; bases outside gene matches: 18. CDR3 amino acids: CASSLGEQRELIDEQFF. The CDR3 DNA is TGTGCCAGCAGTCTAGGGGAGCAGCGGGAGCTTATCGATGAGCAGTTCTTC. Full variable domain (missing parts from reference TRBV7-9 and TRBJ2-1): DTGVSQNPRHKITKRGQNVTFRCDPISEHNRLYWYRQTLGQGPEFLTYFQNEAQLEKSRLLSDRFSAERPKGSFSTLEIQRTEQGDSAMYLCASSLGEQRELIDEQFFGPGTRLTVL.